This T cell receptor beta chain was obtained from a study of T cell changes during pregnancy in multiple sclerosis. TCRdb keeps only in-frame clones here, not all; method: immunoSEQ multiplex PCR. The sample has tens of thousands of clones, under 95% seen once. Germline CDR1 reads SGHAT; CDR2 reads FQNNGV. The junction had 6 bases not matched to a gene; V was cut back by 9 bases and J by 5 bases. This CDR3 is 14 amino acids long. This sequence originates from a female donor with multiple sclerosis, enrolled in a pregnancy study. This chain connects TRBV11-2 to TRBJ2-2, with 10 bases matching TRBD1. The sequencing here drew on CD4+ T cells from peripheral blood mononuclear cells, taken in the third trimester of pregnancy. The chain's CDR3 is CASSGTGVTGELFF. CDR3 in DNA: TGTGCCAGTTCGGGGACAGGGGTGACCGGGGAGCTGTTTTTT.